This TCR beta chain stems from a study of T cells in Graves' hyperthyroidism and ophthalmopathy. Study observations and caveats: A model of 13 V-J pairs discriminated ophthalmopathy from stable hyperthyroidism.

This clonotype was counted ten times or more. The antigen is unknown. Amplification of TCR beta CDR3 regions was performed using RNA transcripts as template. First-round RT-PCR of the TCR CDR3 relied on the HTBI primer set. Each CDR3 protein is one row after TCRdb ran MiXCR on the multiplex PCR reads. The table shows fewer than 650,000 distinct CDR3 sequences, with approximately 15% occurring only once. Diagnoses rested on clinical symptoms, serum thyroxine and TRAb, thyroid ultrasound and orbital computed tomography. Isolation of PBMCs was performed on 8 to 10 ml fresh peripheral blood. The V end was cut by 2 bases, the J end by 7 bases, with 9 bases between. Germline CDR1 reads GTSNPN; CDR2 reads SVGIG (reference sequence). The CDR3 extends over 12 amino acids.

The rearrangement joins TRBV30 to TRBJ1-5; D gene unclear. This TCR came from a woman aged 30 to 39 with Graves' hyperthyroidism that later progressed to Graves' ophthalmopathy. The sample comprised blood. In nucleotides, the CDR3 is TGTGCCTGGAGTAGCCGGACGCAGCCCCAGCATTTT. The encoded protein is CAWSSRTQPQHF.